Each of the 2 T cell receptor beta chains below was sequenced from the same sample in a study of blood T cell repertoires in COVID-19. Sequenced by immunoSEQ multiplex PCR; TCRdb stores in-frame clones only, minus some. This sample has 200,000 to 250,000 clones; 90% to 95% occur once, and the top ten carry 0.7% to 0.85%. The sample consisted of peripheral blood. Source of these receptors: a man in his 60s with COVID-19, enrolled during active disease.

J is TRBJ1-2 and V is TRBV11-2, with D possibly matching TRBD1 (6 bases). The V end was cut by 3 bases, the J end by 6 bases, with 20 bases between. In germline, CDR1 is SGHAT, CDR2 FQNNGV. The CDR3 covers 16 residues. CDR3 protein: CASSFRQAGRGDGYTF. The DNA of the CDR3 is TGTGCCAGCAGCTTTCGGCAGGCTGGGAGGGGGGATGGCTACACCTTC.

This chain links TRBV2 with TRBJ2-3; TRBD1 matches at 7 bases. Germline V gene sequence: CDR1 SNHLY, CDR2 FYNNEI. The V segment lost 7 bases and the J segment 4 bases; nucleotides outside the gene matches: 2. This CDR3 spans 12 amino acids. CDR3 region: CASKQGADTQYF. DNA of the CDR3: TGTGCCAGCAAGCAGGGGGCAGATACGCAGTATTTT.